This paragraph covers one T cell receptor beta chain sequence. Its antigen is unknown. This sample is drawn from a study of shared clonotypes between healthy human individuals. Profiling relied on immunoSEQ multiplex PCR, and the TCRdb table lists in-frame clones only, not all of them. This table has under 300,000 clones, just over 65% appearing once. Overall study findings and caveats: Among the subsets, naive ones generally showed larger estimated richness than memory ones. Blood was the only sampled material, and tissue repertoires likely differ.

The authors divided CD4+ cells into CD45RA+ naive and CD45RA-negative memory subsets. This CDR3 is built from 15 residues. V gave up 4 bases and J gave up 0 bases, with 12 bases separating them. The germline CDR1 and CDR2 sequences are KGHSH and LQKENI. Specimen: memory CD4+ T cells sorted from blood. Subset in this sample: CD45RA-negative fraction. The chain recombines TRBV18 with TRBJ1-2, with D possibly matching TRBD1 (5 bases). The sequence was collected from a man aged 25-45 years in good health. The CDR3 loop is CASSRGRDSNYGYTF. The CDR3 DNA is TGTGCCAGCTCACGAGGAAGGGACTCTAACTATGGCTACACCTTC.